This TCR beta chain came from a study of blood T cell repertoires in COVID-19. As for the study in general: Acute-phase and convalescent COVID-19 samples originated in the United States, Italy and Spain. PBMCs, B-cell-depleted T cells, or T cells provided the cDNA or gDNA that made up the material.

Followed longitudinally, the Seattle patients had been enrolled during active infection. As processed by the authors: Estimation of nucleated cell counts relied on the amplification of reference gene primers. Clones were sequenced by immunoSEQ multiplex PCR, and TCRdb holds only the in-frame ones, with some missing. That table gives V, J and clone size, and the DNA gave D and trimming. The repertoire holds approximately 180,000 clones, with around 85% as singletons. CDR3 length equals 13 residues. The V end was cut by 4 bases, the J end by 0 bases, with 6 bases between. Per germline, CDR1 KGHSH and CDR2 LQKENI.

The receptor comes from a person aged 70 to 85 with COVID-19, enrolled during active disease. This chain uses TRBV18 with TRBJ2-5, with a tentative D call TRBD1 (5 bases). Material: peripheral blood. The DNA of the CDR3 is TGTGCCAGCTCACAGGGGTACCAAGAGACCCAGTACTTC. Translating gives CASSQGYQETQYF.